The 21 T cell receptor beta chains below come from one sample, sequenced in a study of beta chain features in type 1 diabetes. Notes on the study in general: Shortening that was moderate but significant affected the TCRB CDR3s of Type 1 diabetes patients in all four CD4+ subsets.

Since all of the isolated RNA was reverse transcribed, expressed TCRB transcripts were what got sequenced. Some clones are missing from TCRdb's copy, which holds only in-frame ones; the method was immunoSEQ multiplex PCR. The sample lists over 650,000 clones, roughly 13% occurring once. The antigens for these receptors are not known. Sequencing used naive CD4+ T cells from blood. All receptors come from a man aged 18 to 30 with type 1 diabetes.

This chain joins TRBV5-6 and TRBJ1-2; D may be TRBD1 (6 bases). Trimming took 7 bases from V and 4 from J, leaving 17 bases between them. The CDR3 runs to 14 residues. Germline-derived CDR1 and CDR2 are SGHDT and YYEEEE. The CDR3 region has the DNA TGTGCCAGCCTACAGGGTACTGTCGGCTATGGCTACACCTTC. Translation: CASLQGTVGYGYTF.

The chain's CDR3 is CASSPTANEQFF. The CDR3 coding sequence is TGTGCCAGCTCACCGACAGCTAATGAGCAGTTCTTC. The chain carries TRBV18 and TRBJ2-1; D perhaps matches TRBD1 (5 bases). The CDR3 is 12 residues long. Trimming cost V 3 bases and J 7 bases, with 7 bases left between them. Germline V gene lookup returns CDR1 KGHSH and CDR2 LQKENI. Supplemented by reference TRBV18 and TRBJ2-1, the full variable domain reads NAGVMQNPRHLVRRRGQEARLRCSPMKGHSHVYWYRQLPEEGLKFMVYLQKENIIDESGMPKERFSAEFPKEGPSILRIQQVVRGDSAAYFCASSPTANEQFFGPGTRLTVL.

The V call is TRBV4-1, the J call TRBJ2-1; D is possibly TRBD2 (6 bases). The CDR3 extends over 17 amino acids. The V gene's germline CDR1 is MGHRA and CDR2 YSYEKL. V was shortened by 5 bases and J by 0 bases, with 17 bases between the two germline ends. As DNA, the CDR3 is TGCGCCAGCAGCGAACGGGACTCCCGGCTCTCCTACAATGAGCAGTTCTTC. Its translation: CASSERDSRLSYNEQFF.

CDR3 sequence: CASSLAPTDTQYF. The DNA of the CDR3 is TGTGCCAGCAGCTTGGCCCCCACAGATACGCAGTATTTT. The chain has TRBV5-4 and TRBJ2-3; D gene unclear. V shed 0 bases and J shed 2 bases, with 4 bases lying between them. The germline V gene encodes CDR1 SGHNT and CDR2 YYREEE (reference sequence). CDR3 length: 13 residues.

The chain links TRBV7-9 to TRBJ1-5; maybe TRBD1 (6 bases). The CDR3 contains 14 residues. Germline assignment: CDR1 SEHNR and CDR2 FQNEAQ (reference sequence). V lost 5 bases and J 4 bases, leaving 12 bases between the germline ends. CDR3 coding DNA: TGTGCCAGCAGCCCACAGGGAGGTAATCAGCCCCAGCATTTT. Translating it yields CASSPQGGNQPQHF. Together with reference TRBV7-9 and TRBJ1-5, the CDR3 gives the full variable domain: DTGVSQNPRHKITKRGQNVTFRCDPISEHNRLYWYRQTLGQGPEFLTYFQNEAQLEKSRLLSDRFSAERPKGSFSTLEIQRTEQGDSAMYLCASSPQGGNQPQHFGDGTRLSIL.

CDR3 sequence: CASSLADNQPQHF. The CDR3 DNA reads TGTGCCAGCAGCTTAGCGGATAATCAGCCCCAGCATTTT. The J gene is TRBJ1-5, the V gene TRBV7-2; the D is unclear. This CDR3 is 13 amino acids long. CDR1 is SGHTA, CDR2 FQGNSA, per germline. Trimming stripped 0 bases from V and 4 bases from J, with 4 bases between.

In this sample, this clone turned up a few times. The rearrangement joins TRBV30 to TRBJ1-1; TRBD1 aligns across 7 bases. Germline CDR1 GTSNPN, CDR2 SVGIG (reference sequence). The CDR3 length is 13 residues. V shed 2 bases, J shed 4 bases, and the junction held 4 bases outside the gene matches. The CDR3 nucleotides read TGTGCCTGGAGTACAGGGGAAGGCACTGAAGCTTTCTTT. Its protein is CAWSTGEGTEAFF.

The genes are TRBV5-6 and TRBJ2-1; D may be TRBD2 (6 bases). The CDR3 extends over 17 amino acids. Per germline, CDR1 SGHDT and CDR2 YYEEEE. V gave up 4 bases and J gave up 6 bases, with 23 bases separating them. The CDR3 DNA reads as TGTGCCAGCAGCAGGGGATGGGGCGGGACTCCCCCCAATGAGCAGTTCTTC. Translating it yields CASSRGWGGTPPNEQFF.

In nucleotides, the CDR3 is TGCAGCGCGGCCCCGGGACAGGGTGTGTCTAATGAGCAGTTCTTC. It translates to CSAAPGQGVSNEQFF. The chain recombines TRBV29-1 with TRBJ2-1; TRBD1 matches at 9 bases. The trim removed 7 bases at V and 7 bases at J, leaving 14 bases unmatched. CDR1 is SQVTM and CDR2 is ANQGSEA in the germline V gene. The CDR3 contains 15 residues.

J is TRBJ1-3 and V is TRBV6-6; D is undetermined. Germline V gene data show CDR1 as MNHNY and CDR2 as SVGAGI (reference sequence). The length of the CDR3 is 15 residues. CDR3 DNA: TGTCCAACGATAAGAGGGTCGGCCTCTGGAAACACCATATATTTT. Translation: CPTIRGSASGNTIYF.

The chain employs TRBV5-6 and TRBJ1-1; no clear D. This CDR3 has 13 residues. Germline V CDR1 and CDR2: SGHDT, YYEEEE. V lost 5 bases to trimming and J lost 4 bases, with 12 bases between them. The CDR3 region has the DNA TGTGCCAGCAGTGTTGGAGCGGGCACTGAAGCTTTCTTT. Amino acid sequence: CASSVGAGTEAFF.

This clone was counted between two and nine times. The genes are TRBV19 and TRBJ1-1; 7 bases align to TRBD1. The CDR3 contains 14 residues. Trimming took 2 bases from V and 4 from J; bases not matched to a gene: 4. Germline V gives CDR1 LNHDA, CDR2 SQIVND (reference sequence). CDR3 DNA sequence: TGTGCCAGTAGTATAAGGGACAGAATCACTGAAGCTTTCTTT. Translation: CASSIRDRITEAFF.

Only a few counts were recorded for this clone. V usage is TRBV30 and J usage is TRBJ2-6; 9 bases align to TRBD1. This CDR3 spans 17 amino acids. Per the germline V gene, CDR1 is GTSNPN and CDR2 is SVGIG (reference sequence). V shed 5 bases, J shed 1 base, and the junction held 9 bases outside the gene matches. The CDR3 is CAWSRGTGLSGANVLTF. In nucleotides, the CDR3 is TGTGCCTGGTCCCGCGGGACAGGGCTTTCTGGGGCCAACGTCCTGACTTTC.

This clone was observed a few times. The chain recombines TRBV14 with TRBJ2-7; D gene unclear. V lost 1 base and J 3 bases, leaving 10 bases between the germline ends. The length of the CDR3 is 14 residues. Germline lookup yields CDR1 SGHDN and CDR2 FVKESK. The CDR3 spells CASSQVQRFYEQYF. The CDR3 bases are TGTGCCAGCAGCCAAGTGCAAAGGTTCTACGAGCAGTACTTC.

V is TRBV28 and J is TRBJ2-7, with 9 bases aligning to TRBD1. Trimming removed 5 bases from V and 9 bases from J; junction bases left unmatched: 17. The CDR3 sequence is 16 residues long. Germline lookup yields CDR1 MDHEN and CDR2 SYDVKM. CDR3 amino acids: CASSPNPGTGLRWQYF. In nucleotides, the CDR3 is TGTGCCAGCAGTCCCAACCCCGGGACAGGGCTTCGGTGGCAGTACTTC.

This chain links TRBV7-9 with TRBJ2-3; possibly TRBD2 for D (5 bases). The CDR3 is 14 amino acids. V was trimmed by 11 bases and J by 6 bases, leaving 21 bases between them. CDR1 and CDR2 (germline): SEHNR, FQNEAQ (reference sequence). The CDR3 nucleotides are TGTGCCTCCAACGGGGTGGGAGAAGGGGATACGCAGTATTTT. Its translation: CASNGVGEGDTQYF.

The J gene is TRBJ1-5, the V gene TRBV5-6; D call uncertain. The CDR3 consists of 14 residues. Per the germline V gene, CDR1 is SGHDT and CDR2 is YYEEEE. The V gene lost 0 bases and the J gene lost 0 bases, with 4 bases spanning the gap. The DNA for the CDR3 is TGTGCCAGCAGCTTGGATTCTAGCAATCAGCCCCAGCATTTT. Its protein product is CASSLDSSNQPQHF.

This sequence joins TRBV20-1 and TRBJ1-2; D is unclear. The V end lost 3 bases, the J end lost 6 bases, and 8 bases lay between the germline ends. The germline gives CDR1 DFQATT, CDR2 SNEGSKA (reference sequence). The length of the CDR3 is 11 residues. In nucleotides, the CDR3 is TGCAGTGCTAGGTCCGCTAATGGCTACACCTTC. Protein: CSARSANGYTF.

CDR3 loop: CSAREDYGYTF. The CDR3 DNA is TGCAGTGCTCGGGAGGACTATGGCTACACCTTC. This chain connects TRBV20-1 to TRBJ1-2; D unclear. The V and J ends lost 5 bases and 3 bases respectively, with 7 bases between them. This CDR3 contains 11 residues. Germline CDR1 and CDR2: DFQATT and SNEGSKA (reference sequence).

The CDR3 coding sequence is TGCGCCAGCAGCCCTTCAAGGGCTTATAATTCACCCCTCCACTTT. Amino acids: CASSPSRAYNSPLHF. The V call is TRBV4-3, the J call TRBJ1-6; D unclear. The V end was cut by 4 bases, the J end by 4 bases, with 11 bases between. The CDR3 has 15 amino acids. Germline assignment: CDR1 LGHNA and CDR2 YSLEER.

This clone was seen more than once but under ten times. This chain links TRBV7-2 with TRBJ1-1, with D hard to call. CDR3 size: 13 residues. Trimming cost V 1 base and J 1 base, with 4 bases left between them. The germline V gene encodes CDR1 SGHTA and CDR2 FQGNSA. CDR3 sequence (DNA): TGTGCCAGCAGCTTAGGGGCGAACACTGAAGCTTTCTTT. This gives the protein CASSLGANTEAFF.